The T cell receptor beta chain under discussion was sequenced for a study of chemoradiotherapy in HPV16-positive cancers. Study-level points and caveats: The functional HPV-specific definition rests on just a couple of HPV16-positive patients. Non-HPV-specific T cells did not expand in tumors during treatment, whereas candidate HPV-specific clones and E7-related motifs did. Better recurrence-free survival went with HPV-responsive T-cell expansion in HPV16-positive patients.

The assay was immunoSEQ multiplex PCR, and TCRdb's table has in-frame clones only and misses some. The sample has approximately 9,300 clones, more than 65% seen once. In regard to this clone: Its antigen is still unknown.

The CDR3 sequence is 14 residues long. The germline gives CDR1 SQVTM, CDR2 ANQGSEA. The V and J ends lost 6 bases and 1 base, in that order; junction bases with no gene match: 5. The source was blood, collected from a patient who underwent chemoradiotherapy. The chain uses TRBV29-1 and TRBJ2-5; 10 bases are a match to TRBD2. The sequence came from a human donor with HPV-associated anogenital cancer. CDR3 sequence reads: CSVSVAGGQETQYF. The CDR3 coding sequence is TGCAGCGTGTCCGTAGCGGGGGGCCAAGAGACCCAGTACTTC.